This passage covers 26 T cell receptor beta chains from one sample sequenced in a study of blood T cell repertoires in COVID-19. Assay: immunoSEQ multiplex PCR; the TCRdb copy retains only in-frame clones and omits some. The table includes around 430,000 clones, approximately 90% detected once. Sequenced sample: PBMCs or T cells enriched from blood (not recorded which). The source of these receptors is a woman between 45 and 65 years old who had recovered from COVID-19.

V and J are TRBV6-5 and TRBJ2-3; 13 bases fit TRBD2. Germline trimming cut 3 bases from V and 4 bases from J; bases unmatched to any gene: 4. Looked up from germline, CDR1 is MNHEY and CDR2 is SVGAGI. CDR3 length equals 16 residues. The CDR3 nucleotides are TGTGCCAGCAGTTATGAGGGACTAGCGGGGCCAGATACGCAGTATTTT. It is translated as CASSYEGLAGPDTQYF.

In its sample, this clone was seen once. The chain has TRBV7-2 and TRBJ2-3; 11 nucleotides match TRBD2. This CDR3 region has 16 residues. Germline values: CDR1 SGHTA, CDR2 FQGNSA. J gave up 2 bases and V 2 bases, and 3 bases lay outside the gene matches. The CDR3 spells CASSLRLAGLTDTQYF. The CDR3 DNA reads TGTGCCAGCAGCTTAAGACTAGCGGGGCTCACAGATACGCAGTATTTT.

CDR3: CASKRGQGAHEQYF. The CDR3 DNA follows: TGTGCCAGTAAGAGGGGACAGGGCGCCCACGAGCAGTACTTC. The rearrangement joins TRBV19 to TRBJ2-7; TRBD1 matches 9 bases. The CDR3 loop spans 14 amino acids. V shed 7 bases and J 5 bases; nucleotides not matched to a gene: 9. CDR1 LNHDA and CDR2 SQIVND come from the germline V gene (reference sequence).

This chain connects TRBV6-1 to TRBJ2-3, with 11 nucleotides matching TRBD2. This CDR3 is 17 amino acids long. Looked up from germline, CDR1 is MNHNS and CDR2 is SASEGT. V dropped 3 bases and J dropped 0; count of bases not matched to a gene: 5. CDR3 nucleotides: TGTGCCAGCAGTGAGGGGACTAGCGGTCATAGCACAGATACGCAGTATTTT. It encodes CASSEGTSGHSTDTQYF.

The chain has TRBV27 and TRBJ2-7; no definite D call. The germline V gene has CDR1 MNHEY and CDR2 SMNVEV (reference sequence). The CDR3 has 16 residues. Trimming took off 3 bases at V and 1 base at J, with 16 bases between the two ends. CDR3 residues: CASSLVGRANSYEQYF. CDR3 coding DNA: TGTGCCAGCAGTTTGGTAGGCAGAGCGAATTCCTACGAGCAGTACTTC.

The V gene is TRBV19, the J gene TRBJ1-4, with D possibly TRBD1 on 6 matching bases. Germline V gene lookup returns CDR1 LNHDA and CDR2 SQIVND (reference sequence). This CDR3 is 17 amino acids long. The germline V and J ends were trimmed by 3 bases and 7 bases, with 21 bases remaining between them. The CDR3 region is CASSISSQAGAREKLFF. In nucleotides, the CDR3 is TGTGCCAGTAGTATTTCGTCGCAGGCAGGGGCCCGTGAAAAACTGTTTTTT.

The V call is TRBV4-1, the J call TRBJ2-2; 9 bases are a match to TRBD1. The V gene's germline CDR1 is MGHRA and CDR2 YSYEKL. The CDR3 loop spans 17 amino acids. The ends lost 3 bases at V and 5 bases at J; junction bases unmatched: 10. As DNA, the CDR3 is TGCGCCAGCAGCCAGAGACCGGGACAGGGTATAACCGGGGAGCTGTTTTTT. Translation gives CASSQRPGQGITGELFF.

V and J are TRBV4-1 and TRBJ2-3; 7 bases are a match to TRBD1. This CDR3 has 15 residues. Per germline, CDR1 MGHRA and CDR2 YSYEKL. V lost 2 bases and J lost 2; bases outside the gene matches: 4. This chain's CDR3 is CASSQLTGNTDTQYF. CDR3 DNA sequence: TGCGCCAGCAGCCAATTGACAGGGAACACAGATACGCAGTATTTT.

In DNA, the CDR3 is TGTGCCAGCAGACCCTCCCAGGGGGCTGGTGAAAAACTGTTTTTT. Translating gives CASRPSQGAGEKLFF. The rearrangement uses TRBV2 and TRBJ1-4, with 8 nucleotides matching TRBD1. This CDR3 contains 15 residues. The trim removed 6 bases at V and 7 bases at J, leaving 10 bases unmatched. From germline, CDR1 is SNHLY and CDR2 FYNNEI.

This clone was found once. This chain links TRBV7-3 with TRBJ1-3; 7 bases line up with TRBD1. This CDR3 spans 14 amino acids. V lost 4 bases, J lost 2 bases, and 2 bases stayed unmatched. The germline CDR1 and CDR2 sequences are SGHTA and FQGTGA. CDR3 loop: CASSSGQPGNTIYF. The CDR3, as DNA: TGTGCCAGCAGCTCGGGACAGCCTGGAAACACCATATATTTT. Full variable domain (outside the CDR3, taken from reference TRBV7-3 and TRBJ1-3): GAGVSQTPSNKVTEKGKYVELRCDPISGHTALYWYRQSLGQGPEFLIYFQGTGAADDSGLPNDRFFAVRPEGSVSTLKIQRTERGDSAVYLCASSSGQPGNTIYFGEGSWLTVV.

The CDR3 nucleotides are TGTGCCAGCATGGGGGAGGAGGGAAACTATGGCTACACCTTC. Amino acid sequence: CASMGEEGNYGYTF. V is TRBV2 and J is TRBJ1-2, with a tentative D call TRBD1 (5 bases). Trimming shortened V by 7 bases and J by 2 bases, and 14 bases separated the two germline ends. Germline V gene sequence: CDR1 SNHLY, CDR2 FYNNEI. CDR3 length: 14 residues.

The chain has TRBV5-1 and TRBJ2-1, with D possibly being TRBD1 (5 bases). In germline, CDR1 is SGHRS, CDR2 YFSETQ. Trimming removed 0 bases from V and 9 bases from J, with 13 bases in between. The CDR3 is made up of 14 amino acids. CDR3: CASSLAGYQGEQFF. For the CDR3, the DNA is TGCGCCAGCAGCTTGGCAGGGTACCAGGGTGAGCAGTTCTTC.

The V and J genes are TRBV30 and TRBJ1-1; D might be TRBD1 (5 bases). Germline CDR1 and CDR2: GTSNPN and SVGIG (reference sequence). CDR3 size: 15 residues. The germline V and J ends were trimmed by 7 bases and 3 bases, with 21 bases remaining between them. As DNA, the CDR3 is TGTGCCTCGCCCGTCCCATGGGGGAGGGACACTGAAGCTTTCTTT. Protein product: CASPVPWGRDTEAFF.

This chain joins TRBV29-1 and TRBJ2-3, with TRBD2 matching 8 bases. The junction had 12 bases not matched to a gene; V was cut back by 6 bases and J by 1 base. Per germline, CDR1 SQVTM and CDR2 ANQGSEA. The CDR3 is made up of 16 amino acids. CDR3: CSVLGSSSGGTDTQYF. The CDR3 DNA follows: TGCAGCGTCCTCGGGAGTAGTAGCGGGGGCACAGATACGCAGTATTTT.

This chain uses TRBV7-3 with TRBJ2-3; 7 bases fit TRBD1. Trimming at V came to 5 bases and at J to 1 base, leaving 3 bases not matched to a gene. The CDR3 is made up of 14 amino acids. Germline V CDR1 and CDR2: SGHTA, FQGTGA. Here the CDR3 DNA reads TGTGCCAGCAGCGGTGGACAGGGCACAGATACGCAGTATTTT. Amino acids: CASSGGQGTDTQYF.

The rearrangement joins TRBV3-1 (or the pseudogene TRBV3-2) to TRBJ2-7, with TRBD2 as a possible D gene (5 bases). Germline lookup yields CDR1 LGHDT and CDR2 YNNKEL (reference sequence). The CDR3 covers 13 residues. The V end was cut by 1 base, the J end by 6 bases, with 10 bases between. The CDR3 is CASSQGTSSEQYF. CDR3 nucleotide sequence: TGTGCCAGCAGCCAAGGTACTAGTAGCGAGCAGTACTTC.

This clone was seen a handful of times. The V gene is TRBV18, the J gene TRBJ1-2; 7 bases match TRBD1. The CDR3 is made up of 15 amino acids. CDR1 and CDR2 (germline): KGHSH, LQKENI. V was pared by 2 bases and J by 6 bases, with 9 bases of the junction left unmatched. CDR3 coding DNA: TGTGCCAGCTCACCAGAGGGCAGGGGGTGGCATGGCTACACCTTC. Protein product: CASSPEGRGWHGYTF.

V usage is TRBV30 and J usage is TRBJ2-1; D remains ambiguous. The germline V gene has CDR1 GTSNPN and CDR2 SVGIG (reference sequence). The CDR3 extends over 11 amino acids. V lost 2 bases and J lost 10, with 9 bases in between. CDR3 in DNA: TGTGCCTGGAGTCTCCGAGCCGAGCAGTTCTTC. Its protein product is CAWSLRAEQFF.

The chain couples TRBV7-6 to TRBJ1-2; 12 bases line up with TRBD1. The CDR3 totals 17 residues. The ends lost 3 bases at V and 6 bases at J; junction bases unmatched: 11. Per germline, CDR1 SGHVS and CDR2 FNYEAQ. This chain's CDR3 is CASSFYSAGQGAHGYTF. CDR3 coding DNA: TGTGCCAGCAGCTTCTATTCGGCGGGACAGGGGGCTCATGGCTACACCTTC.

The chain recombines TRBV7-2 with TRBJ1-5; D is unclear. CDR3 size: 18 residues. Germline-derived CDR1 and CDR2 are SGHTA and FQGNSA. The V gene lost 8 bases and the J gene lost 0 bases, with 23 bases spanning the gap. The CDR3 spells CASVVAVGGPYSNQPQHF. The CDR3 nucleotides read TGTGCCAGCGTTGTGGCGGTTGGCGGGCCTTATAGCAATCAGCCCCAGCATTTT.

This CDR3 is CASSSRVYNEQFF. For the CDR3, the DNA is TGTGCCAGCAGTAGTCGCGTATACAATGAGCAGTTCTTC. The gene calls are TRBV6-2 or TRBV6-3 and TRBJ2-1; no clear D. Between the trimmed V and J ends, which lost 5 bases and 4 bases, there was a span of 9 bases. The CDR3 consists of 13 residues. Germline CDR1 and CDR2: MNHEY and SVGEGT.

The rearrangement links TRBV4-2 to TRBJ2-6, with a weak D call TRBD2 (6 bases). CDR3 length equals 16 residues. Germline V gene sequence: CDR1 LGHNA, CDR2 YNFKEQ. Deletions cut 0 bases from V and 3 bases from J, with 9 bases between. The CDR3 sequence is CASSQDGGRGANVLTF. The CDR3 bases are TGTGCCAGCAGCCAAGATGGAGGGCGTGGGGCCAACGTCCTGACTTTC.

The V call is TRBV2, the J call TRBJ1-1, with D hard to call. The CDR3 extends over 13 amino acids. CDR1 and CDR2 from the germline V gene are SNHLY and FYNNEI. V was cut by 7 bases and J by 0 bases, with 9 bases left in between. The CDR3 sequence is CASIREVNTEAFF. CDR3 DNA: TGTGCCAGCATCCGGGAGGTGAACACTGAAGCTTTCTTT.

CDR3 in DNA: TGTGCCAGCTCAGACACGACAGCTTTCTTT. Protein sequence: CASSDTTAFF. The chain combines TRBV2 with TRBJ1-1; D is uncertain. Germline V gene sequence: CDR1 SNHLY, CDR2 FYNNEI. The V end was cut by 8 bases, the J end by 10 bases, with 11 bases between. The CDR3 has 10 amino acids.

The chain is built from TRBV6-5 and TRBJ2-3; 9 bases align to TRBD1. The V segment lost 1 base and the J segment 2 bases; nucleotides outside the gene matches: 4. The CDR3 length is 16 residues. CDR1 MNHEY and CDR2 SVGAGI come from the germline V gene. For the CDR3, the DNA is TGTGCCAGCAGTTACTTGACAGGGGGGCCCACAGATACGCAGTATTTT. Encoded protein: CASSYLTGGPTDTQYF.

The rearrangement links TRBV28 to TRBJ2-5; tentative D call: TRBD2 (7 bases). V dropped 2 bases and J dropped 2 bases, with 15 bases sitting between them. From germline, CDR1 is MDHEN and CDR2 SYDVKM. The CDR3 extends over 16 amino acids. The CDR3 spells CASSLGGASGQETQYF. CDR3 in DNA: TGTGCCAGCAGTTTAGGGGGGGCTTCGGGGCAAGAGACCCAGTACTTC. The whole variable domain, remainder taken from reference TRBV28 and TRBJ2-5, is DVKVTQSSRYLVKRTGEKVFLECVQDMDHENMFWYRQDPGLGLRLIYFSYDVKMKEKGDIPEGYSVSREKKERFSLILESASTNQTSMYLCASSLGGASGQETQYFGPGTRLLVL.